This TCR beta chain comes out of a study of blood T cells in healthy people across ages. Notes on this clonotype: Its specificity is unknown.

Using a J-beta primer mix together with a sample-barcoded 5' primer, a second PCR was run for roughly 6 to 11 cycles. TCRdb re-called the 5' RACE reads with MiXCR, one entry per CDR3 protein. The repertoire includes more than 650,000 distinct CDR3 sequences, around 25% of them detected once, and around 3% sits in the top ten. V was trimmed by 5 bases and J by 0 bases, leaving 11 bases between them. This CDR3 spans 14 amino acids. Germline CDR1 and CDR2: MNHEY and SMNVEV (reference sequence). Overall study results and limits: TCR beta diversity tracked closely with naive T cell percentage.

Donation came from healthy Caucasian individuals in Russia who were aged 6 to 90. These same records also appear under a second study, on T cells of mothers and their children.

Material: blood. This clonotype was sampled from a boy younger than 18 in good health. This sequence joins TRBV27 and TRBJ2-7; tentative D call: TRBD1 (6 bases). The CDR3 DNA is TGTGCCAGCAGTAGCCCGGGACACTCCTACGAGCAGTACTTC. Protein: CASSSPGHSYEQYF.